These 18 T cell receptor beta chains share one sample of origin, sequenced in a study of human T cells and chemical hapten exposure. Each CDR3 protein is one row after TCRdb ran MiXCR on the RACE reads. The sample has about 78,000 distinct CDR3 sequences, 6.5% to 10% seen once. Time point of the sample: patch test 2, 6 weeks after DPC sensitization. The treatment is: therapeutic diphenylcyclopropenone sensitization with weekly scalp DPC. The sequences come from whole blood, collected in connection with sensitization to the hapten diphenylcyclopropenone (DPC). The receptors were sampled from a woman aged 50 to 60 with alopecia areata. Some clones in this sample may be carry-over from other donors' samples.

The table lists this clonotype with many counts. V is TRBV6-5 and J is TRBJ1-1; no definite D call. The CDR3 runs to 13 residues. Per germline, CDR1 MNHEY and CDR2 SVGAGI. Trimming left V 4 bases short and J 1 base short, with 7 bases between. CDR3 residues: CASSFLQNTEAFF. CDR3 bases: TGTGCCAGCAGTTTCTTACAGAACACTGAAGCTTTCTTT.

This clonotype has just a few counts. V and J are TRBV12-3 or TRBV12-4 and TRBJ1-5; D is unclear. This CDR3 comprises 14 residues. V shed 6 bases and J shed 4 bases, with 13 bases lying between them. CDR3: CASRETLSNQPQHF. The DNA of the CDR3 is TGTGCCAGCAGAGAGACCCTATCGAATCAGCCCCAGCATTTT.

The chain combines TRBV24-1 with TRBJ2-3, with 9 bases lining up with TRBD1. The CDR3 sequence is 16 residues long. Germline CDR1 reads KGHDR; CDR2 reads SFDVKD. The V gene end was trimmed by 5 bases and the J gene end by 1 base; junction bases not matched to a gene: 6. In nucleotides, the CDR3 is TGTGCCACCAGTGCGACGACAGGGGGTCGCACAGATACGCAGTATTTT. It encodes CATSATTGGRTDTQYF.

This clonotype was counted many times. J is TRBJ1-2 and V is TRBV7-9; possible D gene TRBD1, 5 bases. The CDR3 is made up of 11 amino acids. Per the germline V gene, CDR1 is SEHNR and CDR2 is FQNEAQ (reference sequence). V lost 5 bases, J lost 10 bases, and 11 bases lay in between. The CDR3 here is CASSTGLLYTF. In DNA form, the CDR3 reads TGTGCCAGCAGCACGGGACTCCTCTACACCTTC.

Many counts were recorded for this clonotype. The chain links TRBV5-5 to TRBJ1-1, with D uncertain. Trimming left V 4 bases short and J 1 base short, with 11 bases between. The CDR3 is 14 residues long. CDR1 SGHKS and CDR2 YYEKEE come from the germline V gene (reference sequence). The CDR3 loop reads CASSRGRENTEAFF. The CDR3 DNA is TGTGCCAGCAGCAGAGGACGGGAGAACACTGAAGCTTTCTTT.

The chain carries TRBV6-2 or TRBV6-3 and TRBJ2-1; D remains unclear. This CDR3 spans 14 amino acids. CDR1 is MNHEY, CDR2 SVGEGT, per germline. Trimming removed 0 bases from V and 10 bases from J, with 13 bases in between. The CDR3 bases are TGTGCCAGCAGTTACTCGCAGGAAGGCATCGAGCAGTTCTTC. Translation gives CASSYSQEGIEQFF.

The gene calls are TRBV25-1 and TRBJ1-2; unclear D gene. CDR1 is MGHDK and CDR2 is SYGVNS in the germline V gene. The CDR3 is 13 residues long. The ends were cut back, 6 bases at V and 8 bases at J, with 16 bases in the middle. The CDR3 region is CASSPSGSRGYTF. The CDR3 coding sequence is TGTGCCAGCAGCCCCAGCGGGTCACGCGGCTACACCTTC.

This clonotype was recorded many times. V usage is TRBV27 and J usage is TRBJ1-4; D call uncertain. From germline, CDR1 is MNHEY and CDR2 SMNVEV (reference sequence). Trimming removed 4 bases at V and 8 bases at J, with 20 bases between. The CDR3 is 16 amino acids. The CDR3 protein is CASSSSGPAKIEKLFF. CDR3 nucleotides: TGTGCCAGCAGTTCCTCCGGCCCTGCTAAAATCGAAAAACTGTTTTTT.

A word on this clonotype: A read error is possible here, since a much larger clone lies one base away. The gene calls are TRBV6-1 and TRBJ1-5; no clear D. V lost 1 base to trimming and J lost 0 bases, with 4 bases between them. The CDR3 totals 14 residues. The V gene's germline CDR1 is MNHNS and CDR2 SASEGT. CDR3 residues: CASSEVDSNQPQHF. CDR3 nucleotides: TGTGCCAGCAGTGAAGTCGATAGCAATCAGCCCCAGCATTTT.

The gene calls are TRBV4-1 and TRBJ2-3; 11 nucleotides align to TRBD2. There are 16 residues in the CDR3. CDR1 is MGHRA and CDR2 is YSYEKL in the germline V gene. J gave up 4 bases and V 4 bases, and 7 bases lay outside the gene matches. Written as DNA, the CDR3 is TGCGCCAGCAGCCCCAGACTAGCGGGATCCTCAGATACGCAGTATTTT. This codes for CASSPRLAGSSDTQYF.

The CDR3 sequence: CASTSEYQLEQYF. DNA for the CDR3: TGTGCCAGCACCTCAGAGTACCAGCTGGAGCAGTACTTC. V and J are TRBV28 and TRBJ2-7; D uncertain. The CDR3 sequence is 13 residues long. Germline assignment: CDR1 MDHEN and CDR2 SYDVKM. Trimming left V 7 bases short and J 7 bases short, with 17 bases between.

The CDR3 region has the DNA TGTGCCAGCATGACTAGCATGACCCCCATTCAGTACTTC. Its translation is CASMTSMTPIQYF. The chain joins TRBV6-2 or TRBV6-3 to TRBJ2-4; TRBD2 aligns across 7 bases. V trimming: 7 bases; J trimming: 9 bases; junction bases outside the gene matches: 9. Per germline, CDR1 MNHEY and CDR2 SVGEGT. The CDR3 sequence is 13 residues long.

The rearrangement links TRBV12-3 or TRBV12-4 to TRBJ2-7, with 8 bases lining up with TRBD2. Unmatched junction bases numbered 14, after V lost 7 bases and J lost 6 bases. This CDR3 has 15 amino acids. This chain's CDR3 is CASTPGAGGTSEQYF. DNA of the CDR3: TGTGCCAGCACCCCAGGGGCGGGAGGAACCTCCGAGCAGTACTTC.

The table lists this clonotype with many counts. This sequence joins TRBV29-1 and TRBJ1-1; D is unresolved. Germline loops: CDR1 SQVTM, CDR2 ANQGSEA. Trimming cost V 4 bases and J 7 bases, with 16 bases left between them. CDR3 length: 13 amino acids. CDR3: CSVAGFGRGEAFF. The CDR3 nucleotides are TGCAGCGTTGCTGGGTTTGGTCGGGGTGAAGCTTTCTTT.

V is TRBV28 and J is TRBJ1-1; 7 positions agree with TRBD1. The CDR3 sequence is 16 residues long. Germline values: CDR1 MDHEN, CDR2 SYDVKM. The V and J ends lost 5 bases and 1 base, in that order; junction bases with no gene match: 10. CDR3 sequence (DNA): TGTGCCAGCAGTCAACAACAGGGGAAAGGGAACACTGAAGCTTTCTTT. Its protein is CASSQQQGKGNTEAFF.

This clonotype was recorded at least ten times. The V and J genes are TRBV20-1 and TRBJ1-1; no clear D. Germline CDR1 DFQATT, CDR2 SNEGSKA (reference sequence). V shed 5 bases and J shed 4 bases, with 17 bases lying between them. The CDR3 runs 14 residues. CDR3: CSAPFFAEGTEAFF. CDR3 nucleotide sequence: TGCAGTGCTCCCTTTTTCGCGGAGGGCACTGAAGCTTTCTTT.

This chain uses TRBV5-1 with TRBJ1-1; D uncertain. Germline CDR1 reads SGHRS; CDR2 reads YFSETQ. V dropped 4 bases and J dropped 0 bases, with 10 bases sitting between them. The CDR3 consists of 14 residues. For the CDR3, the DNA is TGCGCCAGCAGCACCATAGCGATGAACACTGAAGCTTTCTTT. It encodes CASSTIAMNTEAFF.

The sample holds many counts of this clonotype. V gene TRBV10-3 combines with J gene TRBJ1-2; 8 nucleotides agree with TRBD1. The CDR3 is 15 residues long. Trimming cost V 3 bases and J 8 bases; bases outside gene matches: 11. Germline assignment: CDR1 ENHRY and CDR2 SYGVKD. The CDR3 region has the DNA TGTGCCATCAGTGAAACGACAGGGGATATGGGGGGCTACACCTTC. Protein product: CAISETTGDMGGYTF.